The 21 T cell receptor beta chains in this list originate from one sample, sequenced in a study of HIV-infected children after antiretroviral therapy interruption. The TCR library was built from RNA with a 3' RACE protocol and unique molecular identifiers. TCRdb fed the 3' RACE reads into MiXCR, producing one record per CDR3 protein. The sample has approximately 95,000 distinct CDR3 sequences; roughly 6.4% are singletons. Treatment given: PENTA 11 planned treatment interruption arm or continuous ART arm. Source: CD45RA+ CD4+ T cells from PBMCs, pooled from several time points, taken from a donor given antiretroviral therapy, either interrupted or continuous. Documented subset: naive CD4+ CD45RA+ CD45RO- T cells. These receptors all come from a pool of human donors with HIV.

This rearrangement joins TRBV2 to TRBJ1-5; perhaps TRBD1 as D (5 bases). V gave up 6 bases and J gave up 2 bases, with 20 bases separating them. CDR3 length equals 17 residues. From germline, CDR1 is SNHLY and CDR2 FYNNEI. The CDR3 nucleotides are TGTGCCAGCAGAGATCCGGGACTTCGGTGGGGCAATCAGCCCCAGCATTTT. Protein sequence: CASRDPGLRWGNQPQHF.

This clonotype occurred many times. The V and J genes are TRBV7-9 and TRBJ1-3; 9 bases align to TRBD1. Germline V lookup: CDR1 SEHNR, CDR2 FQNEAQ (reference sequence). Trimming at V came to 2 bases and at J to 0 bases, leaving 14 bases not matched to a gene. This CDR3 has 20 amino acids. This CDR3 reads CASSLTSPGQGIVSGNTIYF. For the CDR3, the DNA is TGTGCCAGCAGCTTAACCTCTCCGGGACAGGGTATTGTCTCTGGAAACACCATATATTTT.

This clonotype has a count of ten or more. V and J are TRBV29-1 and TRBJ2-5; D unresolved. The CDR3 covers 13 residues. In germline, CDR1 is SQVTM, CDR2 ANQGSEA. V was pared by 1 base and J by 13 bases, with 19 bases between. Here the CDR3 DNA reads TGCAGCGTTGAAGGCAGAGCACAAGAGTTCGTGTACTTC. Its protein is CSVEGRAQEFVYF.

The sample holds many counts of this clonotype. The chain employs TRBV7-9 and TRBJ2-4, with D hard to call. Germline-derived CDR1 and CDR2 are SEHNR and FQNEAQ (reference sequence). Trimming shortened V by 5 bases and J by 1 base, and 9 bases separated the two germline ends. CDR3 length equals 14 residues. CDR3 DNA sequence: TGTGCCAGCAGCCAGGTCGGGGCCAAAAACATTCAGTACTTC. It yields the protein CASSQVGAKNIQYF.

In this sample, this clonotype turned up a few times. This chain connects TRBV7-1 to TRBJ1-1; tentative D call: TRBD1 (6 bases). TRBV7-1 is treated as an ORF (open reading frame) with a function not yet certain. This CDR3 is built from 15 residues. The V gene lost 0 bases and the J gene lost 1 base, with 9 bases spanning the gap. CDR3 DNA sequence: TGTGCCAGCAGCTCAGCAGACAGGCGGAACACTGAAGCTTTCTTT. Amino acids: CASSSADRRNTEAFF.

This clonotype was seen many times. The chain employs TRBV19 and TRBJ1-5; D is possibly TRBD1 (5 bases). V was pared by 2 bases and J by 1 base, with 18 bases between. This CDR3 contains 18 residues. Germline lookup yields CDR1 LNHDA and CDR2 SQIVND (reference sequence). CDR3 residues: CASSIRGSDLGSNQPQHF. For the CDR3, the DNA is TGTGCCAGTAGTATAAGGGGCAGCGACCTGGGAAGCAATCAGCCCCAGCATTTT. Full variable domain (outside the CDR3, taken from reference TRBV19 and TRBJ1-5): DGGITQSPKYLFRKEGQNVTLSCEQNLNHDAMYWYRQDPGQGLRLIYYSQIVNDFQKGDIAEGYSVSREKKESFPLTVTSAQKNPTAFYLCASSIRGSDLGSNQPQHFGDGTRLSIL.

Many counts were recorded for this clonotype. This sequence joins TRBV9 and TRBJ1-3, with unresolved D. The germline CDR1 and CDR2 sequences are SGDLS and YYNGEE. The V end was cut by 2 bases, the J end by 3 bases, with 9 bases between. The CDR3 is 14 amino acids. The CDR3 DNA sequence: TGTGCCAGCAGCGTGGGCACCCGTGGAAACACCATATATTTT. Protein: CASSVGTRGNTIYF.

As concerns this clonotype: A read error may explain this, as a much larger clone is one base away. The chain combines TRBV3-1 with TRBJ2-5, with TRBD1 matching 9 bases. In germline, CDR1 is LGHDT, CDR2 YNNKEL (reference sequence). The CDR3 sequence is 13 residues long. The DNA for the CDR3 is TGTGTCAGCAGGATACAGGGGGCGGAGACCCAGTACTTC. Translated, it gives CVSRIQGAETQYF.

This clonotype was counted ten times or more. The chain carries TRBV19 and TRBJ2-5, with 10 bases aligning to TRBD1. The CDR3 totals 14 residues. The trim removed 8 bases at V and 3 bases at J, leaving 6 bases unmatched. The germline V gene encodes CDR1 LNHDA and CDR2 SQIVND (reference sequence). The chain's CDR3 is CASARGTGEETQYF. For the CDR3, the DNA is TGTGCCAGTGCCAGGGGGACAGGGGAAGAGACCCAGTACTTC.

The sample holds many counts of this clonotype. The CDR3 DNA reads as TGTGCCAGCACTTCTGGGACAGGCCGTAATGAAAAACTGTTTTTT. It translates to CASTSGTGRNEKLFF. V is TRBV27 and J is TRBJ1-4; 8 nucleotides match TRBD1. Germline assignment: CDR1 MNHEY and CDR2 SMNVEV (reference sequence). V lost 7 bases and J lost 4; bases outside the gene matches: 8. This CDR3 has 15 amino acids.

In its sample, this clonotype was seen many times. This chain links TRBV6-1 with TRBJ2-5; no clear D. The germline V gene has CDR1 MNHNS and CDR2 SASEGT. The V gene lost 3 bases and the J gene lost 0 bases, with 17 bases spanning the gap. The CDR3 length is 17 residues. The CDR3 is CASSETPPPLYQETQYF. In DNA, the CDR3 is TGTGCCAGCAGTGAGACGCCACCGCCACTTTACCAAGAGACCCAGTACTTC.

This clonotype appeared a few times. This rearrangement joins TRBV11-1 to TRBJ2-5; D unresolved. V gave up 3 bases and J gave up 4 bases, with 9 bases separating them. The V gene's germline CDR1 is SGHAT and CDR2 FQDESV (reference sequence). The CDR3 totals 13 residues. The CDR3, as DNA: TGTGCCAGCAGCTTCGAAATCGTAGAGACCCAGTACTTC. This sequence encodes CASSFEIVETQYF.

CDR3 protein: CASRPISVNTEAFF. In nucleotides, the CDR3 is TGCGCCAGCAGACCAATTTCAGTGAACACTGAAGCTTTCTTT. The J gene is TRBJ1-1, the V gene TRBV5-1, with no clear D. Germline V lookup: CDR1 SGHRS, CDR2 YFSETQ. The length of the CDR3 is 14 residues. The V gene lost 5 bases and the J gene lost 0 bases, with 11 bases spanning the gap.

This clonotype showed up many times. CDR3 protein: CASSQDGSGIFGSGNTIYF. Here the CDR3 DNA reads TGCGCCAGCAGCCAAGATGGTAGTGGGATTTTTGGCTCTGGAAACACCATATATTTT. The V call is TRBV4-3, the J call TRBJ1-3, with D hard to call. V was clipped by 0 bases and J by 0 bases, with 18 bases between them. Germline CDR1 is LGHNA and CDR2 is YSLEER. CDR3 length: 19 amino acids.

About this clonotype: Given a much more abundant clone one base away, this may be a read error. V and J are TRBV11-1 and TRBJ1-1, with TRBD1 matching 8 bases. V lost 5 bases to trimming and J lost 6 bases; unmatched junction nucleotides: 11. Germline V CDR1 and CDR2: SGHAT, FQDESV (reference sequence). CDR3 size: 15 residues. CDR3 loop: CASSAGGQGGAEAFF. In DNA form, the CDR3 reads TGTGCCAGCAGCGCTGGTGGACAGGGAGGCGCTGAAGCTTTCTTT.

There are many counts of this clonotype. This sequence joins TRBV3-2 and TRBJ2-7; the tabulated D call, TRBD1, remains unverified against the DNA. TRBV3-2 is an annotated pseudogene. The length of the CDR3 is 15 residues. CDR3 residues: CASSQDARAEYEQYF. The CDR3 DNA reads as TGTGCCAGCAGCCAAGATGCCAGGGCTGAGTACGAGCAGTACTTC.

This rearrangement joins TRBV12-3 or TRBV12-4 to TRBJ2-7; 7 nucleotides align to TRBD1. Trimming took 6 bases from V and 4 from J; bases not matched to a gene: 6. The CDR3 is 13 residues long. Here the CDR3 reads CASSFRGYYEQYF. The CDR3 coding sequence is TGTGCCAGCAGCTTCAGGGGGTATTACGAGCAGTACTTC.

In its sample, this clonotype was seen many times. The chain has TRBV6-6 and TRBJ2-4; a possible D gene is TRBD1 (5 bases). V lost 7 bases and J lost 10, with 11 bases in between. This CDR3 has 11 residues. Germline V gene sequence: CDR1 MNHNY, CDR2 SVGAGI (reference sequence). CDR3 residues: CASNLPGIQYF. The CDR3 nucleotides read TGTGCCAGCAATCTGCCAGGGATTCAGTACTTC.

In this sample, this clonotype turned up many times. The rearrangement links TRBV29-1 to TRBJ1-3; D remains ambiguous. The CDR3 loop spans 16 amino acids. Trimming removed 0 bases from V and 3 bases from J, with 15 bases in between. Per germline, CDR1 SQVTM and CDR2 ANQGSEA. CDR3 residues: CSVEDRGDQSGNTIYF. The CDR3 DNA reads as TGCAGCGTTGAAGATCGGGGAGATCAGAGTGGAAACACCATATATTTT.

This clonotype was seen many times. The chain is built from TRBV30 and TRBJ2-5, with D possibly TRBD2 on 5 matching bases. Trimming pared 2 bases from V and 2 bases from J, leaving 6 bases between. CDR1 and CDR2 from the germline V gene are GTSNPN and SVGIG (reference sequence). The CDR3 extends over 12 amino acids. The CDR3 DNA sequence: TGTGCCTGGAGTACGGGGCAAGAGACCCAGTACTTC. It yields the protein CAWSTGQETQYF.

The gene calls are TRBV7-3 and TRBJ2-7; the D is unclear. Trimming pared 1 base from V and 0 bases from J, leaving 10 bases between. CDR1 SGHTA and CDR2 FQGTGA come from the germline V gene. The CDR3 extends over 15 amino acids. The CDR3 is CASSLSPGSSYEQYF. CDR3 coding DNA: TGTGCCAGCAGCTTAAGCCCGGGCAGCTCCTACGAGCAGTACTTC.